Listed below are T cell receptor beta chains from one sample, sequenced in a study of T cell repertoires in cytomegalovirus infection. These receptors have no known antigen. A single record per CDR3 protein comes from TCRdb applying MiXCR to the reads. The repertoire includes 300,000 to 400,000 distinct CDR3 sequences, 25% to 35% of them detected once, and about 20% sits in the top ten. Specimen: cultured PBMCs, collected from culture after CMV antigen stimulation. These receptor sequences come from a human donor in good health (CMV status not recorded). Some clones in this sample may be carry-over from other donors' samples. Each CDR3 is given with its conserved first and last residue. D genes are given only for firm matches. Rows may omit the clone size; those that give it use once, few, many or a size class.

J gene,clone size,D gene,V gene,CDR3 protein,CDR3 DNA
TRBJ2-4,few,NA,TRBV7-9,CASSLLRLGAKNIQYF,TGTGCCAGCAGCTTACTCCGTCTTGGCGCCAAAAACATTCAGTACTTC
TRBJ2-5,NA,NA,TRBV27,CASKAEIQETQYF,TGTGCCAGCAAAGCAGAGATCCAAGAGACCCAGTACTTC
TRBJ1-6,NA,NA,TRBV27,CASSLSGLPLHF,TGTGCCAGCAGTTTATCGGGACTCCCCCTCCACTTT
TRBJ2-1,many,TRBD2,TRBV28,CASRTGTSGFNEQFF,TGTGCCAGCAGGACCGGGACTAGCGGGTTTAATGAGCAGTTCTTC
TRBJ1-2,few,NA,TRBV12-3/TRBV12-4,CASMRAGYGYTF,TGTGCCAGCATGAGGGCTGGCTATGGCTACACCTTC
TRBJ1-1,NA,TRBD1,TRBV6-1,CASSESLQGALPMNTEAFF,TGTGCCAGCAGTGAATCACTTCAGGGGGCCTTACCCATGAACACTGAAGCTTTCTTT
TRBJ1-1,NA,NA,TRBV28,CASSLLQKNTEAFF,TGTGCCAGCAGTTTATTACAGAAGAACACTGAAGCTTTCTTT
TRBJ2-7,NA,NA,TRBV14,CASSQGTGTEQYF,TGTGCCAGCAGCCAAGGTACAGGGACCGAGCAGTACTTC
TRBJ2-7,NA,TRBD2,TRBV2,CASSDLAGGPEQYF,TGTGCCAGCAGTGATCTAGCGGGGGGGCCCGAGCAGTACTTC
TRBJ2-3,once,NA,TRBV6-5,CASSYSPIGTDTQYF,TGTGCCAGCAGTTACTCGCCTATCGGGACAGATACGCAGTATTTT
TRBJ2-6,many,NA,TRBV7-9,CASSLRAGANVLTF,TGTGCCAGCAGCTTACGAGCTGGGGCCAACGTCCTGACTTTC
TRBJ2-7,NA,NA,TRBV7-6,CASSPGVPGTHEQYF,TGTGCCAGCAGCCCCGGGGTACCCGGGACCCACGAGCAGTACTTC
TRBJ2-2,NA,NA,TRBV19,CASSEGGGELFF,TGTGCCAGTTCGGAGGGAGGAGGGGAGCTGTTTTTT
TRBJ1-2,NA,NA,TRBV30,CAWNQGQAEGYTF,TGTGCCTGGAACCAGGGGCAGGCGGAAGGCTACACCTTC
TRBJ1-1,many,NA,TRBV7-4,CASTPRWTEAFF,TGTGCCAGCACCCCGCGTTGGACTGAAGCTTTCTTT
TRBJ2-3,NA,TRBD2,TRBV10-3,CAISESQREVADTQYF,TGTGCCATCAGTGAGTCGCAGCGGGAGGTGGCAGATACGCAGTATTTT
TRBJ2-3,NA,TRBD1,TRBV12-3/TRBV12-4,CASSTYRGRTDTQYF,TGTGCCAGCAGCACCTACAGGGGGAGAACAGATACGCAGTATTTT
TRBJ1-5,NA,NA,TRBV20-1,CSASDMLERQPQHF,TGCAGTGCTAGCGACATGTTGGAAAGACAGCCCCAGCATTTT
TRBJ2-1,NA,TRBD2,TRBV28,CASMETSGYNEQFF,TGTGCCAGCATGGAGACTAGCGGCTACAATGAGCAGTTCTTC
TRBJ2-7,NA,NA,TRBV12-3/TRBV12-4,CASWEQGSYEQYF,TGTGCCAGCTGGGAACAGGGTTCCTACGAGCAGTACTTC